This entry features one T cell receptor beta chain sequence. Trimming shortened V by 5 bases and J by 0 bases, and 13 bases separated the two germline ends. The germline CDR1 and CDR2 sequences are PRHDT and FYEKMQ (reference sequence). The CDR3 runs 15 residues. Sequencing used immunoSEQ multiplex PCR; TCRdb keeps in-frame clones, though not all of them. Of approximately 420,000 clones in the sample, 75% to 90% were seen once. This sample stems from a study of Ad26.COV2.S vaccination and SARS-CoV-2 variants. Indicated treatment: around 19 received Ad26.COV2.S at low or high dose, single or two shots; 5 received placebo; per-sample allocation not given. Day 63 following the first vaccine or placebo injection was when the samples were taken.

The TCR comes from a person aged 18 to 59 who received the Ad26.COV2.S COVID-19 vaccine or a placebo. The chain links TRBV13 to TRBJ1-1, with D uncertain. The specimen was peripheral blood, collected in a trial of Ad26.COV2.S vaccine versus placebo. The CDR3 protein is CASSLRTGMNTEAFF. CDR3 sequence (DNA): TGTGCCAGCAGCCTCCGGACCGGAATGAACACTGAAGCTTTCTTT.